Shown below are 23 T cell receptor beta chains from a single sample sequenced in a study of monozygotic twins with inflammatory bowel disease. Using the 5' RACE reads, TCRdb records one entry per CDR3 protein without DNA. The sample has approximately 160,000 distinct CDR3 sequences. The sequenced sample was blood. The receptors shown here come from a human donor with ulcerative colitis or Crohn's disease, or a healthy co-twin of an affected twin (not recorded which).

This chain links TRBV15 with TRBJ2-7; TCRdb selects TRBD1, and the lack of DNA leaves this call unchecked. The CDR3 runs 14 residues. The V gene's germline CDR1 is LNHNV and CDR2 YYDKDF (reference sequence). This chain's CDR3 is CATSKGTVSYEQYF.

The J gene is TRBJ1-5, the V gene TRBV20-1; TCRdb returns TRBD1, unconfirmable since there is no DNA. The length of the CDR3 is 14 residues. Germline CDR1 is DFQATT and CDR2 is SNEGSKA (reference sequence). CDR3 in amino acids: CSARGQGGHQPQHF.

The chain couples TRBV7-6 to TRBJ1-1; checking the TCRdb D call of TRBD1 is not possible without DNA. The germline CDR1 and CDR2 sequences are SGHVS and FNYEAQ. The CDR3 spans 15 residues. CDR3 loop: CASSLPGQENTEAFF.

The V call is TRBV5-1, the J call TRBJ1-1. CDR3 length: 15 residues. CDR1 is SGHRS and CDR2 is YFSETQ in the germline V gene. The CDR3 sequence is CASSLGGSVGPEAFF. The full variable domain, its missing parts supplied by reference TRBV5-1 and TRBJ1-1, is KAGVTQTPRYLIKTRGQQVTLSCSPISGHRSVSWYQQTPGQGLQFLFEYFSETQRNKGNFPGRFSGRQFSNSRSEMNVSTLELGDSALYLCASSLGGSVGPEAFFGQGTRLTVV.

The rearrangement uses TRBV28 and TRBJ1-2; the D call from TCRdb, TRBD1, cannot be confirmed without DNA. From germline, CDR1 is MDHEN and CDR2 SYDVKM. The CDR3 contains 17 residues. The CDR3 spells CASSSPTRTGGLGGYTF.

Here the CDR3 reads CASSQHPDEAFF. The chain joins TRBV3-1 to TRBJ1-1; TCRdb's D call, TRBD1, is unchecked because there is no DNA. The CDR3 contains 12 residues. Germline V lookup: CDR1 LGHDT, CDR2 YNNKEL (reference sequence).

The chain uses TRBV12-3 or TRBV12-4 and TRBJ2-2; TCRdb gives TRBD2 as the D gene, but with no DNA this cannot be confirmed. The CDR3 is 15 residues long. CDR3: CASSLLAGDTGELFF.

The rearrangement joins TRBV5-6 to TRBJ2-2; TCRdb reports TRBD1, a call that lacks DNA to check it against. CDR3 size: 16 residues. CDR1 is SGHDT and CDR2 is YYEEEE in the germline V gene. The CDR3 loop is CASSGGTGGNTGELFF.

This chain connects TRBV20-1 to TRBJ2-7; the D call from TCRdb, TRBD1, cannot be confirmed without DNA. The CDR3 spans 14 residues. Per the germline V gene, CDR1 is DFQATT and CDR2 is SNEGSKA (reference sequence). CDR3 loop: CSAPWGTGGGEQYF.

The chain employs TRBV20-1 and TRBJ1-5; TCRdb indicates TRBD1, and absent DNA this call remains unverified. From germline, CDR1 is DFQATT and CDR2 SNEGSKA (reference sequence). The CDR3 totals 14 residues. The CDR3: CSARADSRNQPQHF.

The V call is TRBV6-1, the J call TRBJ1-1; the TCRdb D gene call, TRBD1, has no DNA to confirm it. The germline gives CDR1 MNHNS, CDR2 SASEGT. The CDR3 has 15 residues. CDR3 sequence: CASSEARQGGWVAFF.

V is TRBV6-2 or TRBV6-3 and J is TRBJ1-2. The CDR3 length is 12 residues. The germline V gene has CDR1 MNHEY and CDR2 SVGEGT. CDR3 loop: CASSYSTWSYTF.

V and J are TRBV7-2 and TRBJ2-6. Germline-derived CDR1 and CDR2 are SGHTA and FQGNSA. The CDR3 totals 17 residues. This CDR3 is CASSLSVQGSGANVLTF.

This chain links TRBV24-1 with TRBJ2-1; TCRdb's D gene call, TRBD2, goes unchecked for lack of DNA. CDR1 KGHDR and CDR2 SFDVKD come from the germline V gene. The CDR3 spans 16 residues. CDR3: CATSSRAGGSYNEQFF.

This chain joins TRBV20-1 and TRBJ1-5; TCRdb designates TRBD1, a call that cannot be tested without DNA. Germline loops: CDR1 DFQATT, CDR2 SNEGSKA (reference sequence). CDR3 length: 14 amino acids. The CDR3 loop is CSARDSGTRQPQHF.

The V gene is TRBV5-4, the J gene TRBJ2-6. This CDR3 contains 13 residues. Germline CDR1 reads SGHNT; CDR2 reads YYREEE (reference sequence). The CDR3 reads CASSTSGANVLTF.

J is TRBJ1-2 and V is TRBV18; TCRdb names TRBD1, which stays unverified in the absence of DNA. Germline V gives CDR1 KGHSH, CDR2 LQKENI. The CDR3 length is 12 residues. CDR3 residues: CASSSLGHGYTF.

This sequence joins TRBV27 and TRBJ1-5. The germline V gene encodes CDR1 MNHEY and CDR2 SMNVEV (reference sequence). The CDR3 covers 17 residues. The CDR3: CASSLRPGPLSNQPQHF.

This chain joins TRBV4-3 and TRBJ2-5. This CDR3 has 16 amino acids. The germline V gene has CDR1 LGHNA and CDR2 YSLEER. The CDR3 spells CASSQGVGRRQETQYF.

V and J are TRBV20-1 and TRBJ2-3; the TCRdb call, TRBD1, lacks DNA for checking. The CDR3 covers 15 residues. In germline, CDR1 is DFQATT, CDR2 SNEGSKA (reference sequence). The CDR3 loop reads CSAGLQGAFTDTQYF.

The chain uses TRBV29-1 and TRBJ1-2. This CDR3 is 12 amino acids long. CDR1 is SQVTM and CDR2 is ANQGSEA in the germline V gene. CDR3 protein: CSVEKGVSGYTF.

The chain links TRBV10-3 to TRBJ2-1; lacking DNA, the TRBD2 call made by TCRdb goes unchecked. CDR1 and CDR2 from the germline V gene are ENHRY and SYGVKD. CDR3 length equals 16 residues. The CDR3 loop reads CAISGGSGAPYNEQFF.

V and J are TRBV10-1 and TRBJ1-1; the TCRdb D gene call, TRBD1, has no DNA to confirm it. The CDR3 sequence is 13 residues long. Germline V gene data show CDR1 as WNHNN and CDR2 as SYGVQD (reference sequence). The CDR3 loop is CASKYRVNTEAFF.